This T cell receptor beta chain stems from a study of pediatric ulcerative colitis. The CDR3 has 20 residues. J lost 4 bases, V lost 2 bases, and 14 bases had no gene match. Germline V gene lookup returns CDR1 SGHTA and CDR2 FQGTGA. Up to 500,000 reads were sequenced per sample. Sequenced by immunoSEQ multiplex PCR; TCRdb stores in-frame clones only, minus some. Among around 64,000 clones listed, over 70% were seen once. Sequenced: blood. The chain links TRBV7-3 to TRBJ2-1; 13 bases agree with TRBD2. This TCR came from a boy aged 5-17 years with moderate ulcerative colitis. The CDR3 bases are TGTGCCAGCAGCTTATTAGGGCCGGGACTAGCGGGGTCTTATTACAATGAGCAGTTCTTC. Residues: CASSLLGPGLAGSYYNEQFF.